This T cell receptor beta chain was sequenced in a study of CXCR3-negative and CXCR3-positive naive CD8 T cells. Preparation of TRB cDNA libraries relied on 5' RACE carrying UMI labels. TCRdb processed the 5' RACE reads again and assigns one entry to each CDR3 protein, with no DNA. Recorded for this sample: tens of thousands of distinct CDR3 sequences. Germline-derived CDR1 and CDR2 are MNHEY and SMNVEV (reference sequence). There are 16 residues in the CDR3. Study findings and constraints: Memory cells diverged, while naive CXCR3-positive and CXCR3-negative cells had similar TRBV-TRBJ usage. In both naive subsets diversity was comparably high, whereas memory CD8+ cells showed much lower diversity.

Every subset of CD8+ T cells was sorted in triplicate at a few hundred thousand cells each. Identification of naive CD8+ T cells rested on CD45RO-CCR7+CD27+CD95- status. About this clonotype itself: Its antigen is undetermined.

The V and J genes are TRBV27 and TRBJ2-3; without DNA, the TCRdb call of TRBD1 cannot be checked. Sequenced sample: naive CXCR3- CD8+ T cells from blood. Subset of the sample: CD45RO-CCR7+CD27+CD95- naive CD8+ T cells lacking CXCR3 (TNR3-). The clonotype comes from a human donor in good health. Some clones in this sample may be carry-over from other donors' samples. The CDR3 spells CASSLITGYRVDTQYF.